One and the same sample provided the 20 T cell receptor beta chains below, sequenced in a study of beta chain features in type 1 diabetes (dated by TCRdb to the late 2010s). Points the paper makes about the study in general: Type 1 diabetes patients showed a moderate but significant shortening of TCRB CDR3 length in all four CD4+ subsets.

Antigens of these TCRs are unknown. Library creation used the immunoSEQ multiplex PCR assay. The entire isolated RNA was reverse transcribed using the High Capacity cDNA Reverse Transcription Kit, and thus expressed TCRB transcripts were sequenced. The table was pulled from immuneACCESS by TCRdb, which kept in-frame rearrangements only. Such tables lose some clones; where checked, under half of the loss comes from unresolved V genes, and the rest has no known cause. In this sample the table shows approximately 730,000 clones, around 15% of which occur a single time. Jointly, the top ten make up approximately 0.022% of the sample. Input material: naive CD4+ T cells from blood. In the paper's terms, the cell subset or site label means: true naive CD4+ T cells. These receptors came from a man younger than 30 with type 1 diabetes.

The chain couples TRBV6-1 to TRBJ2-7; TRBD1 aligns across 7 bases. Germline CDR1 is MNHNS and CDR2 is SASEGT. V was pared by 4 bases and J by 5 bases, with 20 bases of the junction left unmatched. This CDR3 has 18 amino acids. CDR3 sequence reads: CASSGGLGRGGTFDEQYF. The DNA for the CDR3 is TGTGCCAGCAGTGGGGGCCTCGGTCGAGGGGGCACTTTCGACGAGCAGTACTTC.

Details on this clone: Other DNA sequences in this specimen translate into the identical CDR3. The genes are TRBV18 and TRBJ1-5; no clear D gene. V lost 2 bases to trimming and J lost 5 bases, with 7 bases between them. The germline CDR1 and CDR2 sequences are KGHSH and LQKENI. The CDR3 is 13 amino acids. The CDR3 here is CASSPDSDQPQHF. CDR3 in DNA: TGTGCCAGCTCACCAGACTCCGATCAGCCCCAGCATTTT.

This clone was found a few times. The gene calls are TRBV10-3 and TRBJ1-1, with 7 bases identical to TRBD1. This CDR3 has 13 amino acids. Germline values: CDR1 ENHRY, CDR2 SYGVKD. Trimming removed 11 bases from V and 3 bases from J; junction bases left unmatched: 9. This CDR3 is CAARQGAYTEAFF. CDR3 bases: TGTGCCGCTCGACAGGGAGCGTACACTGAAGCTTTCTTT.

The chain employs TRBV7-8 and TRBJ2-7; D is undetermined. Germline V lookup: CDR1 SGHVS, CDR2 FQNEAQ. The length of the CDR3 is 17 residues. V was shortened by 1 base and J by 2 bases, with 18 bases between the two germline ends. The CDR3 DNA reads TGTGCCAGCAGCTTAGGTGGGGAATGGAATCCAACCTACGAGCAGTACTTC. This gives the protein CASSLGGEWNPTYEQYF.

In this sample, this clone turned up a few times. The rearrangement uses TRBV7-6 and TRBJ1-2; no clear D gene. From germline, CDR1 is SGHVS and CDR2 FNYEAQ. The CDR3 is made up of 13 amino acids. The V end was cut by 0 bases, the J end by 6 bases, with 8 bases between. CDR3 sequence reads: CASSLALGDGYTF. CDR3 coding DNA: TGTGCCAGCAGCTTAGCGCTCGGGGATGGCTACACCTTC.

The V call is TRBV11-2, the J call TRBJ1-4, with 8 bases that match TRBD1. V was pared by 4 bases and J by 3 bases, with 13 bases of the junction left unmatched. The CDR3 has 18 residues. Germline V lookup: CDR1 SGHAT, CDR2 FQNNGV. The DNA of the CDR3 is TGTGCCAGCAGCTCCGAGGCCCGGGCCAGGGGGCCTAATGAAAAACTGTTTTTT. Translated, it gives CASSSEARARGPNEKLFF.

This clone was observed a handful of times. The CDR3 DNA sequence: TGCGCCAGCAGCCCCGGACGGATGAACACTGAAGCTTTCTTT. It translates to CASSPGRMNTEAFF. The J gene is TRBJ1-1, the V gene TRBV4-1; unclear D gene. Trimming stripped 4 bases from V and 0 bases from J, with 9 bases between. Germline CDR1 reads MGHRA; CDR2 reads YSYEKL. The CDR3 loop spans 14 amino acids.

This clone was observed a handful of times. J is TRBJ1-6 and V is TRBV5-1; D possibly corresponds to TRBD1 (5 bases). The CDR3 extends over 15 amino acids. V shed 4 bases and J shed 3 bases, with 11 bases lying between them. Germline CDR1 and CDR2: SGHRS and YFSETQ. The CDR3, as DNA: TGCGCCAGCAGCGTCACAGGAGACTATAATTCACCCCTCCACTTT. Translating it yields CASSVTGDYNSPLHF. The whole variable domain, remainder taken from reference TRBV5-1 and TRBJ1-6, is KAGVTQTPRYLIKTRGQQVTLSCSPISGHRSVSWYQQTPGQGLQFLFEYFSETQRNKGNFPGRFSGRQFSNSRSEMNVSTLELGDSALYLCASSVTGDYNSPLHFGNGTRLTVT.

The sample holds a few counts of this clone. This chain connects TRBV29-1 to TRBJ1-5; a weak D match, TRBD1 (5 bases). The CDR3 sequence is 12 residues long. Deletions cut 3 bases from V and 9 bases from J, with 12 bases between. Germline lookup yields CDR1 SQVTM and CDR2 ANQGSEA. The DNA for the CDR3 is TGCAGCGTTGAGGGGGATTCGGGGCCCCAGCATTTT. Its translation: CSVEGDSGPQHF. Drawing the rest from reference TRBV29-1 and TRBJ1-5, the complete variable domain is SAVISQKPSRDICQRGTSLTIQCQVDSQVTMMFWYRQQPGQSLTLIATANQGSEATYESGFVIDKFPISRPNLTFSTLTVSNMSPEDSSIYLCSVEGDSGPQHFGDGTRLSIL.

This clone turned up a few times. The rearrangement links TRBV5-6 to TRBJ1-2, with 8 bases fitting TRBD1. There are 14 residues in the CDR3. The J segment lost 8 bases and the V segment lost 5 bases, leaving 11 bases of the junction unmatched. Germline loops: CDR1 SGHDT, CDR2 YYEEEE. Here the CDR3 DNA reads TGTGCCAGCAGGCCGGGACAGGCCGTCTCGGGCTACACCTTC. This codes for CASRPGQAVSGYTF. Together with reference TRBV5-6 and TRBJ1-2, the CDR3 gives the full variable domain: DAGVTQSPTHLIKTRGQQVTLRCSPKSGHDTVSWYQQALGQGPQFIFQYYEEEERQRGNFPDRFSGHQFPNYSSELNVNALLLGDSALYLCASRPGQAVSGYTFGSGTRLTVV.

A word on this clone: A junction boundary mismatches the germline segment, possibly from a read error. The V and J genes are TRBV7-7 and TRBJ2-1, with D perhaps TRBD2 (5 bases). The germline CDR1 and CDR2 sequences are SSHAT and FNYEAQ (reference sequence). The CDR3 totals 14 residues. The CDR3 reads CASSLSGRVNEQFF. The CDR3 nucleotides are TGTGCTAGCAGCTTGTCGGGAAGGGTCAATGAGCAGTTCTTC. The variable domain in full, completed from reference TRBV7-7 and TRBJ2-1, reads GAGVSQSPRYKVTKRGQDVTLRCDPISSHATLYWYQQALGQGPEFLTYFNYEAQPDKSGLPSDRFSAERPEGSISTLTIQRTEQRDSAMYRCASSLSGRVNEQFFGPGTRLTVL.

V usage is TRBV30 and J usage is TRBJ1-1, with TRBD1 as a possible D gene (5 bases). The CDR3 length is 18 residues. Trimming took 4 bases from V and 0 from J, leaving 24 bases between them. Germline V gives CDR1 GTSNPN, CDR2 SVGIG (reference sequence). CDR3 nucleotide sequence: TGTGCCTGGATCTCCGAAGGGGACCCCAGGTTCATGAACACTGAAGCTTTCTTT. Residues: CAWISEGDPRFMNTEAFF.

This clone was detected only a few times. V and J are TRBV20-1 and TRBJ1-2; D gene uncertain. Germline V CDR1 and CDR2: DFQATT, SNEGSKA (reference sequence). Trimming removed 3 bases from V and 7 bases from J, with 9 bases in between. The CDR3 has 11 residues. The CDR3 nucleotides read TGCAGTGCTAGGCAAGGCGCTGGCTACACCTTC. Translation: CSARQGAGYTF.

This clone was picked up a small number of times. This chain joins TRBV29-1 and TRBJ2-7; no firm D call. Trimming stripped 8 bases from V and 5 bases from J, with 16 bases between. Germline V gene data show CDR1 as SQVTM and CDR2 as ANQGSEA. The CDR3 is 12 amino acids. The CDR3 region is CSITGEVHEQYF. The CDR3 nucleotides are TGCAGCATAACGGGTGAGGTCCACGAGCAGTACTTC.

This clone has more than one count but fewer than ten. This chain connects TRBV7-2 to TRBJ1-6; D uncertain. CDR3 length equals 13 residues. Trimming pared 10 bases from V and 7 bases from J, leaving 14 bases between. The germline gives CDR1 SGHTA, CDR2 FQGNSA. CDR3 coding DNA: TGTGCCAAGCGGGAAAGGGAAAATTCACCCCTCCACTTT. Its translation is CAKRERENSPLHF.

V usage is TRBV30 and J usage is TRBJ2-7; D unresolved. This CDR3 is built from 15 residues. Trimming left V 4 bases short and J 3 bases short, with 19 bases between. Germline assignment: CDR1 GTSNPN and CDR2 SVGIG (reference sequence). This CDR3 is CAWIPTRGSIYEQYF. The CDR3 DNA follows: TGTGCCTGGATCCCCACGCGTGGATCCATCTACGAGCAGTACTTC.

This clone has only a few counts. The chain uses TRBV12-2 and TRBJ1-2. TRBV12-2 is a documented pseudogene. CDR3 length: 11 residues. The CDR3 nucleotides are TGTGCAAGTCGCGAAACCCTTGGAGACACCTTC. Translating it yields CASRETLGDTF.

Details on this clone: The same CDR3 also results from other DNA sequences found in this sample. V gene TRBV5-1 combines with J gene TRBJ2-1, with TRBD1 identical over 8 bases. Trimming at V came to 0 bases and at J to 4 bases, leaving 3 bases not matched to a gene. This CDR3 has 15 amino acids. CDR1 is SGHRS and CDR2 is YFSETQ in the germline V gene. This CDR3 is CASSLGQGAYNEQFF. For the CDR3, the DNA is TGCGCCAGCAGCTTGGGGCAGGGGGCATACAATGAGCAGTTCTTC.

This clone showed up just a few times. The chain is built from TRBV5-1 and TRBJ1-5; D may be TRBD1 (5 bases). There are 15 residues in the CDR3. Trimming stripped 2 bases from V and 3 bases from J, with 12 bases between. Germline V lookup: CDR1 SGHRS, CDR2 YFSETQ. CDR3 sequence: CASSFSGSHNQPQHF. CDR3 sequence (DNA): TGCGCCAGCAGCTTCTCAGGGTCGCACAATCAGCCCCAGCATTTT.

This clone was observed a few times. The chain carries TRBV11-2 and TRBJ1-5; D is possibly TRBD1 (6 bases). The V end was cut by 5 bases, the J end by 0 bases, with 11 bases between. Germline CDR1 is SGHAT and CDR2 is FQNNGV. This CDR3 contains 15 residues. DNA of the CDR3: TGTGCCAGCAGCCCTACAGGGAATAGCAATCAGCCCCAGCATTTT. Translation: CASSPTGNSNQPQHF.